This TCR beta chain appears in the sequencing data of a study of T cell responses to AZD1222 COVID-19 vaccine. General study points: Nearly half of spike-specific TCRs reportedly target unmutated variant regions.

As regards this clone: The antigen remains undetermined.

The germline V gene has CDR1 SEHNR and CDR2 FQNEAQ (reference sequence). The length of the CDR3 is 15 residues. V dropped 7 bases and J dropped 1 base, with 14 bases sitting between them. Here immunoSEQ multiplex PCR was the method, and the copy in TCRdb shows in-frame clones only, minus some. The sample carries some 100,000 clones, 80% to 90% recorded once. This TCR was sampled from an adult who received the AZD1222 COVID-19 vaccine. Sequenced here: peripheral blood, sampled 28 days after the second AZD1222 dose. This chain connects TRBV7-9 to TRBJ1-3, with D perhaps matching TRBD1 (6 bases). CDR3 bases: TGTGCCAGCACCTACCCAGGGGCGTCTGGAAACACCATATATTTT. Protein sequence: CASTYPGASGNTIYF.